This T cell receptor beta chain was recorded in a study of OX40 agonist ivuxolimab in advanced cancers. Study details: Across the patients, intravenous ivuxolimab was delivered every 2 weeks at 0.01 to 10 mg/kg.

Assay used: immunoSEQ multiplex PCR; TCRdb lists only in-frame clones, some missing. Of 69,000 or so clones in the sample, approximately 88% are singletons; the top ten hold approximately 0.6%. The sample consisted of CD4+ or CD8+ T cells sorted from blood, taken in a trial of the OX40 agonist ivuxolimab. The TCR sequence derives from an adult with an advanced solid tumor such as melanoma, head and neck, liver or kidney cancer.

In nucleotides, the CDR3 is TGTGCCAGCTCGGGGGGGCCGGTGGATACGCAGTATTTT. Translating it yields CASSGGPVDTQYF. The chain uses TRBV2 and TRBJ2-3, with TRBD2 matching over 8 bases. Losses at the gene ends were 8 bases for V and 6 bases for J; bases not matched to a gene: 7. This CDR3 has 13 amino acids. The germline gives CDR1 SNHLY, CDR2 FYNNEI.